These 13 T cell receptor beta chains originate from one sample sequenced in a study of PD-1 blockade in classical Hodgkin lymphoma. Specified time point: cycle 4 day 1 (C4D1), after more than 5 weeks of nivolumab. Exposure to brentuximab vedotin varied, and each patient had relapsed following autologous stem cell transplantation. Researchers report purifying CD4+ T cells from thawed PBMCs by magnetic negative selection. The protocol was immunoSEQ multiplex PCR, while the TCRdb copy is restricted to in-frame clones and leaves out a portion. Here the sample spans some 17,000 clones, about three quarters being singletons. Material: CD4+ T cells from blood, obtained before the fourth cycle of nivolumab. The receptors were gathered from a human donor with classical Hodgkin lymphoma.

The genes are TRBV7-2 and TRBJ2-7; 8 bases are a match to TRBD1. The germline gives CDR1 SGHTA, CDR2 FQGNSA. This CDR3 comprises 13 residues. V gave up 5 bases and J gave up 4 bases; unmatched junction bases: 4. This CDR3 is CASSNDRGYEQYV. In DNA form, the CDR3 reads TGTGCCAGCAGCAACGACAGGGGATACGAGCAGTACGTC.

Written as DNA, the CDR3 is TGTGCCTGGAGTACCGGAGGGCAGGGCGGCACCGGGGAGCTGTTTTTT. Amino acid sequence: CAWSTGGQGGTGELFF. The chain couples TRBV30 to TRBJ2-2; possible D gene TRBD2, 6 bases. Germline V lookup: CDR1 GTSNPN, CDR2 SVGIG (reference sequence). This CDR3 region has 16 residues. The V and J ends lost 2 bases and 4 bases respectively, with 17 bases between them.

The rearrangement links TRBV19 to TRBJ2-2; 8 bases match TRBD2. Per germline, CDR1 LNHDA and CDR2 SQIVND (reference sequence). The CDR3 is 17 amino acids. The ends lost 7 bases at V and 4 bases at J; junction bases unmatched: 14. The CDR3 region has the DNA TGTGCCAGTACTCCTGAGCGGGGGTTTGTTTTCACCGGGGAGCTGTTTTTT. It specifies CASTPERGFVFTGELFF.

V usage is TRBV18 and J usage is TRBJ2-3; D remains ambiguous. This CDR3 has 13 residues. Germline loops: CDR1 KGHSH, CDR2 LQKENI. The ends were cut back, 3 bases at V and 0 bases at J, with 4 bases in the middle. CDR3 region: CASSPDSTDTQYF. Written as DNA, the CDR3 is TGTGCCAGCTCACCTGACAGCACAGATACGCAGTATTTT.

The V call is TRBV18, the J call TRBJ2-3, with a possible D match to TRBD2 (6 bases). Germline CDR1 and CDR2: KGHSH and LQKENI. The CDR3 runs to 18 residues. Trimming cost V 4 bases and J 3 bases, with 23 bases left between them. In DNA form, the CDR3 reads TGTGCCAGCTCACGGTACCCCGCCCCCGGGAGTGAAACAGATACGCAGTATTTT. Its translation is CASSRYPAPGSETDTQYF.

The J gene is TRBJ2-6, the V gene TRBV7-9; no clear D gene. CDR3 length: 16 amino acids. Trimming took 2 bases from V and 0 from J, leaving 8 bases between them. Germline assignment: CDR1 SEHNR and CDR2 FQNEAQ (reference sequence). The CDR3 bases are TGTGCCAGCAGCTTACACTTTAGCTCTGGGGCCAACGTCCTGACTTTC. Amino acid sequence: CASSLHFSSGANVLTF.

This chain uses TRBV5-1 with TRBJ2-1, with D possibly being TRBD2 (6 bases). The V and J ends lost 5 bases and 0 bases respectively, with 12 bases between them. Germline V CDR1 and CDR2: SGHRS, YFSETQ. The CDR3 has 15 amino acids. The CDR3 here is CASRIGGASYNEQFF. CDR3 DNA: TGCGCCAGCAGGATAGGAGGGGCCTCCTACAATGAGCAGTTCTTC.

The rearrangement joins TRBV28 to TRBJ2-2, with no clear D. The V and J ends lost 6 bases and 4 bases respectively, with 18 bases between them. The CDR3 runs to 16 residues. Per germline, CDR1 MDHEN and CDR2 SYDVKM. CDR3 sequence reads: CASSRPLGVGTGELFF. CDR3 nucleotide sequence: TGTGCCAGCAGCCGTCCACTGGGCGTGGGCACCGGGGAGCTGTTTTTT.

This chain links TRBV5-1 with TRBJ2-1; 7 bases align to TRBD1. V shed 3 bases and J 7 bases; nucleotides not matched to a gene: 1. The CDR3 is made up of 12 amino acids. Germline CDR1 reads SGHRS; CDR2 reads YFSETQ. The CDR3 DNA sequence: TGCGCCAGCAGCTCGACAGGGAATGAGCAGTTCTTC. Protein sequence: CASSSTGNEQFF.

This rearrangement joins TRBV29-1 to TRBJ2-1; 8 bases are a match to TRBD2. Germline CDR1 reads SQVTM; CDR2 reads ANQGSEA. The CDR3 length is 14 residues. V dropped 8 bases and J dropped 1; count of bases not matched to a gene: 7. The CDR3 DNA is TGCAGCACAATAGCGGGAAATTCCTACAATGAGCAGTTCTTC. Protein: CSTIAGNSYNEQFF.

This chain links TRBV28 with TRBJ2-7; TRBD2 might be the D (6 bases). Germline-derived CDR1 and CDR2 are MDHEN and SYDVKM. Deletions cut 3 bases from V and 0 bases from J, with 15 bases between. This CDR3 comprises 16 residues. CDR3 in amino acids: CASSFSLAGLSYEQYF. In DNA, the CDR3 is TGTGCCAGCAGTTTTTCCTTGGCGGGACTCTCCTACGAGCAGTACTTC.

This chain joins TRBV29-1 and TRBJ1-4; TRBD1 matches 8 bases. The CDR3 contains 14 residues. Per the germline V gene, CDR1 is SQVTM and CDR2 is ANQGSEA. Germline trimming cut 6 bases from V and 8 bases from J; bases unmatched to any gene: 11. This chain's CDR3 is CSVGQGVVGEKLFF. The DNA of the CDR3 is TGCAGCGTCGGACAGGGAGTGGTTGGGGAAAAACTGTTTTTT.

The CDR3 spells CASSLGQEWIDEQFF. DNA of the CDR3: TGCGCCAGCAGCTTGGGACAGGAGTGGATTGATGAGCAGTTCTTC. The chain joins TRBV5-1 to TRBJ2-1; maybe TRBD1 (6 bases). The CDR3 runs to 15 residues. With 0 bases removed from V and 8 bases from J, the gap between germline ends came to 15 bases. Germline V lookup: CDR1 SGHRS, CDR2 YFSETQ. Variable domain in full (rest from reference TRBV5-1 and TRBJ2-1): KAGVTQTPRYLIKTRGQQVTLSCSPISGHRSVSWYQQTPGQGLQFLFEYFSETQRNKGNFPGRFSGRQFSNSRSEMNVSTLELGDSALYLCASSLGQEWIDEQFFGPGTRLTVL.